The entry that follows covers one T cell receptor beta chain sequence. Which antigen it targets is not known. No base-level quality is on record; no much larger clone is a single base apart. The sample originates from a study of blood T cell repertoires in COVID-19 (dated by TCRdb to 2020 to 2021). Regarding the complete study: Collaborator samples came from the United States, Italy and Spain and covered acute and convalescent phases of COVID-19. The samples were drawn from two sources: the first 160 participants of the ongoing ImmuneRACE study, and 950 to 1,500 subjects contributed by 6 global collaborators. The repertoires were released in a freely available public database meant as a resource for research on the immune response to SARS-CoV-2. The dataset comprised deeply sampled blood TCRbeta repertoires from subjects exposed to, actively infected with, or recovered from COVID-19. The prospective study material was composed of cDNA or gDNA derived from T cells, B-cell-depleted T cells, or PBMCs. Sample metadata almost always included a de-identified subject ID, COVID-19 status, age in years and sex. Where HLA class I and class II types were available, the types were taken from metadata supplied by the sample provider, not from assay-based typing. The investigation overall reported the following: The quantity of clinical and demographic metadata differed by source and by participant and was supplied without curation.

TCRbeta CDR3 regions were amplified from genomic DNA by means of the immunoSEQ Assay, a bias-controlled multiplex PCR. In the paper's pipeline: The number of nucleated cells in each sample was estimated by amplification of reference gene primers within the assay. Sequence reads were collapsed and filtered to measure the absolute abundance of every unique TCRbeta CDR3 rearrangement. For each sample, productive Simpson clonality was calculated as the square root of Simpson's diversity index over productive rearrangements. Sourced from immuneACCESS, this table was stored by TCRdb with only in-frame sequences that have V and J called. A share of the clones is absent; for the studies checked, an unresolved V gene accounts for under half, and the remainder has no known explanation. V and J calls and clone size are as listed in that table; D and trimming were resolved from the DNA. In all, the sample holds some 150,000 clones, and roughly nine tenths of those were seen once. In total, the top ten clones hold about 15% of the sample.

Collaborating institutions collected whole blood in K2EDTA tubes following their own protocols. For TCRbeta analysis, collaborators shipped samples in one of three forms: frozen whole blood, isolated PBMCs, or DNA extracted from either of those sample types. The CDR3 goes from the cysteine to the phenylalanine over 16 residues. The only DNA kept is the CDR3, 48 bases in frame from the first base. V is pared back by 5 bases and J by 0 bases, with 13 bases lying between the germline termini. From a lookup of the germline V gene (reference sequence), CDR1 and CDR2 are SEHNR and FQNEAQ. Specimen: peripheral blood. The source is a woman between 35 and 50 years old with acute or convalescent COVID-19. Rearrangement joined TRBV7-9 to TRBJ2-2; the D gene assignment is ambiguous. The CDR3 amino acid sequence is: CASSRVGEANTGELFF. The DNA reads TGTGCCAGCAGCCGTGTCGGCGAGGCGAACACCGGGGAGCTGTTTTTT.